The 10 T cell receptor beta chains reported below all come from one sample, sequenced in a study of T cell repertoires in cytomegalovirus infection. No antigen has been assigned to these receptors. TCRdb reprocessed the reads via MiXCR and lists one record per CDR3 protein. The repertoire has tens of thousands of distinct CDR3 sequences, around 49% of them found once; the top ten carry just over 90%. The sample here was CD8+ T cells from cultured PBMCs, taken from culture after CMV antigen stimulation. These receptors originate from a human donor in good health (CMV status not recorded). Some clones in this sample may be carry-over from other donors' samples.

The CDR3 is CASSLGYSGEYNEQFF. For the CDR3, the DNA is TGTGCCAGCAGCTTAGGGTATAGCGGGGAGTACAATGAGCAGTTCTTC. The chain combines TRBV7-2 with TRBJ2-1, with 8 bases aligning to TRBD2. The germline CDR1 and CDR2 sequences are SGHTA and FQGNSA. The CDR3 runs to 16 residues. V shed 1 base, J shed 4 bases, and the junction held 6 bases outside the gene matches.

The gene calls are TRBV12-3 or TRBV12-4 and TRBJ2-1; weak D call: TRBD2 (6 bases). The CDR3 has 14 amino acids. V lost 2 bases and J lost 8, with 13 bases in between. The CDR3 region has the DNA TGTGCCAGCAGTTTATCCCGAGCGGGCGATGAGCAGTTCTTC. The encoded protein is CASSLSRAGDEQFF.

CDR3 sequence: CSVELGAGTPAHPIIYNEQFF. CDR3 in DNA: TGCAGCGTTGAATTGGGGGCCGGGACTCCCGCCCATCCAATTATCTACAATGAGCAGTTCTTC. This chain links TRBV29-1 with TRBJ2-1; perhaps D is TRBD1 or TRBD2 (6 bases each). The CDR3 length is 21 residues. Germline CDR1 is SQVTM and CDR2 is ANQGSEA. The V gene lost 2 bases and the J gene lost 3 bases, with 32 bases spanning the gap.

The V call is TRBV19, the J call TRBJ1-1, with D maybe TRBD1 (6 bases). The CDR3 spans 15 residues. V was cut by 7 bases and J by 1 base, with 16 bases left in between. Per the germline V gene, CDR1 is LNHDA and CDR2 is SQIVND (reference sequence). CDR3: CASTYLSRGNTEAFF. The DNA of the CDR3 is TGTGCCAGTACCTATTTATCCAGGGGGAACACTGAAGCTTTCTTT.

This clonotype was seen a few times. This chain joins TRBV7-8 and TRBJ2-7, with a possible D match to TRBD1 (6 bases). Trimming removed 6 bases from V and 5 bases from J, with 14 bases in between. CDR1 SGHVS and CDR2 FQNEAQ come from the germline V gene. The CDR3 is made up of 13 amino acids. CDR3 loop: CASSHSTGNEQYF. The CDR3 nucleotides are TGTGCCAGCAGTCATAGCACAGGGAACGAGCAGTACTTC.

This chain links TRBV19 with TRBJ2-1; a weak D match, TRBD1 (5 bases). Germline loops: CDR1 LNHDA, CDR2 SQIVND (reference sequence). This CDR3 has 14 residues. V dropped 5 bases and J dropped 3 bases, with 11 bases sitting between them. The CDR3 DNA reads TGTGCCAGTAGTGTCAGGGTAAGCTACAATGAGCAGTTCTTC. This gives the protein CASSVRVSYNEQFF. Based on the CDR3 plus reference TRBV19 and TRBJ2-1, the full variable domain is DGGITQSPKYLFRKEGQNVTLSCEQNLNHDAMYWYRQDPGQGLRLIYYSQIVNDFQKGDIAEGYSVSREKKESFPLTVTSAQKNPTAFYLCASSVRVSYNEQFFGPGTRLTVL.

The J gene is TRBJ2-5, the V gene TRBV27, with a tentative D call TRBD1 (5 bases). The CDR3 loop spans 14 amino acids. Trimming shortened V by 1 base and J by 5 bases, and 11 bases separated the two germline ends. Germline V lookup: CDR1 MNHEY, CDR2 SMNVEV (reference sequence). Here the CDR3 DNA reads TGTGCCAGCAGTTTATTCCAGGGCCGGGAGACCCAGTACTTC. Its translation: CASSLFQGRETQYF.

The sample holds a few counts of this clonotype. The J gene is TRBJ1-2, the V gene TRBV14, with 8 bases lining up with TRBD1. V lost 4 bases to trimming and J lost 3 bases; unmatched junction nucleotides: 16. The CDR3 is 18 amino acids. Per the germline V gene, CDR1 is SGHDN and CDR2 is FVKESK. CDR3 residues: CASSRTYGTGLPDYGYTF. CDR3 bases: TGTGCCAGCAGCCGGACTTACGGGACAGGACTTCCCGACTATGGCTACACCTTC.

The chain links TRBV10-3 to TRBJ2-1; a possible D gene is TRBD2 (6 bases). In germline, CDR1 is ENHRY, CDR2 SYGVKD. This CDR3 has 17 amino acids. The V end lost 2 bases, the J end lost 3 bases, and 17 bases lay between the germline ends. The CDR3 DNA follows: TGTGCCATCAGTGAGGAAGGGGCCGGTAGCGGCTACAATGAGCAGTTCTTC. Protein sequence: CAISEEGAGSGYNEQFF.

This chain links TRBV7-2 with TRBJ2-7; unclear D gene. The germline V gene has CDR1 SGHTA and CDR2 FQGNSA. The CDR3 is 14 residues long. V was trimmed by 5 bases and J by 1 base, leaving 12 bases between them. CDR3 protein: CASSLLTVSYEQYF. For the CDR3, the DNA is TGTGCCAGCAGCCTCTTGACGGTTTCCTACGAGCAGTACTTC.